The clone carrying this T cell receptor beta chain showed up many times. This specimen belongs to a study of T cell repertoires in cytomegalovirus infection. TCRdb re-called the reads through MiXCR, storing one row per CDR3 protein. There are 400,000 to 550,000 distinct CDR3 sequences in the sample; 11% occur only once, and 10% lies in the top ten. Germline CDR1 MNHEY, CDR2 SVGEGT. The CDR3 runs to 14 residues. V lost 5 bases to trimming and J lost 4 bases; unmatched junction nucleotides: 8. The receptor was isolated from a human donor in good health (CMV status not recorded). Some clones in this sample may be carry-over from other donors' samples. The material sequenced was PBMCs. The chain recombines TRBV6-2 or TRBV6-3 with TRBJ2-7, with TRBD1 matching 7 bases. CDR3 bases: TGTGCCAGCAGTGCGACAGGGTGGTCATACGAGCAGTACTTC. Translation: CASSATGWSYEQYF.